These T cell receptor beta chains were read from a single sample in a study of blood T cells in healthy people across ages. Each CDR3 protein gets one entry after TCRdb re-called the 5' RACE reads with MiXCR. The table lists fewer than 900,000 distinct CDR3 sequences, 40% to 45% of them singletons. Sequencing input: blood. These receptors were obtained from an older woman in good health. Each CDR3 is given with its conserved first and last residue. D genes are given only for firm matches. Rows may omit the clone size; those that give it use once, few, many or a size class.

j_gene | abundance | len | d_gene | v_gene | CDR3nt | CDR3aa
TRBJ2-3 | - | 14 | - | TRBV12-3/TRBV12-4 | TGTGTCAGCGGCTTGGGACACGGCACAGATACGCAGTATTTT | CVSGLGHGTDTQYF
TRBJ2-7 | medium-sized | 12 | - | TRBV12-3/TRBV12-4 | TGTGCCAGCAACCCCGGATGGGGAGAGCAGTACTTC | CASNPGWGEQYF
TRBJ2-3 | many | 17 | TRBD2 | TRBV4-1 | TGCGCCAGCAGCCAAGAATGGGCTAGCGGGGGGGCGGATACGCAGTATTTT | CASSQEWASGGADTQYF
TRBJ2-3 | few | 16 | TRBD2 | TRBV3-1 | TGTGCCAGCAGCCAAGCGCAAAGCGGGGGGGCAGATACGCAGTATTTT | CASSQAQSGGADTQYF
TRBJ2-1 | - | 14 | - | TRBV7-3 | TGTGCCAGCAGTAAAGGTGAACAGAGCCATGAGCAGTTCTTC | CASSKGEQSHEQFF
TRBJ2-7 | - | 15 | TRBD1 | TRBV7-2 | TGTGCCAGCAGCTTAATTGGACAGGGGGCTTACGAGCAGTACTTC | CASSLIGQGAYEQYF
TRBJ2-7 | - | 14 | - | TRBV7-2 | TGTGCCAGCAGCTTAGAAGGACTCCTCAATGAGCAGTACTTC | CASSLEGLLNEQYF
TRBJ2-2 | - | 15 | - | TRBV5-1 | TGCGCCAGCACCCTTTCGGGCGGAGACACCGGGGAGCTGTTTTTT | CASTLSGGDTGELFF
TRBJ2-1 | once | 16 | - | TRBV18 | TGTGCCAGCTCACCAAGAGGTGCAGGGGCTCACAATGAGCAGTTCTTC | CASSPRGAGAHNEQFF
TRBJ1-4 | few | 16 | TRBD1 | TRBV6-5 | TGTGCCAGCAGTTACAGGGGACAGGTACCTAATGAGAAACTGTTTTTT | CASSYRGQVPNEKLFF
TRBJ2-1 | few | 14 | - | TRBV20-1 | TGCAGTGCTGCCCTCCTGGGACCCAAGGAGGAGCAGTTCTTC | CSAALLGPKEEQFF
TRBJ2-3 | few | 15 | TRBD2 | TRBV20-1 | TGCAGTGCAGCACTAAGCGGGGACTACGCAGATACGCAGTATTTT | CSAALSGDYADTQYF
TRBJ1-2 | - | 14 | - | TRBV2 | TGTGCCAACAATGCTCGACAGGATGGCTATGGCTACACCTTC | CANNARQDGYGYTF
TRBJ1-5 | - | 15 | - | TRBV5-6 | TGTGCCAGCAGCATTTGGACAGATAGCAATCAGCCCCAGCATTTT | CASSIWTDSNQPQHF
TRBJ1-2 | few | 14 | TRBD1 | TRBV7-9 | TGTGCCAGCAGCCCGCCGACAGGGGTAATGCGCTACACCTTC | CASSPPTGVMRYTF
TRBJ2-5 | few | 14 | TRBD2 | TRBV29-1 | TGCAGTGGACTAGCGGGAAGTGGAGGAGAGGCCCAGTACTTC | CSGLAGSGGEAQYF
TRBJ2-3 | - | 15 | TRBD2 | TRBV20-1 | TGCAGTGCGAGCGGGACGGCACCTAGCACAGATACGCAGTATTTT | CSASGTAPSTDTQYF
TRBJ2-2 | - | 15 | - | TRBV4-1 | TGCGCCAGCAGCCCCGGAAGTGGACCCACCGGGGAGCTGTTTTTT | CASSPGSGPTGELFF
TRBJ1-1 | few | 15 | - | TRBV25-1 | TGTGCCAGCAGTAACACAGGCTCTTGGAACACTGAAGCTTTCTTT | CASSNTGSWNTEAFF
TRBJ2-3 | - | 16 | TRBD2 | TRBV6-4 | TGTGCCAGCAGCCCCTCAGGACTAGCGCCCATAGATACGCAGTATTTT | CASSPSGLAPIDTQYF
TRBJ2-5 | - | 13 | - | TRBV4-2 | TGTGCCAGCAAAGTGGGAGGTGGCAATGAGCAGTACTTC | CASKVGGGNEQYF
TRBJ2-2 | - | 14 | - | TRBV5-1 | TGCGCCAGCAGCCCGGGACCTAGCTTCGGGGAGCTGTTTTTT | CASSPGPSFGELFF
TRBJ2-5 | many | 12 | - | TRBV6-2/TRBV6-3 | TGTGCCAGCAGTTCTAGGGGAGAGACCCAGTACTTC | CASSSRGETQYF
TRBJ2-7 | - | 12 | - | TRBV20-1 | TGCAGTGCTAGTGATCTGGGATACGAGCAGTACTTC | CSASDLGYEQYF
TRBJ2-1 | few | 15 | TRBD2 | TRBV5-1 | TGCGCCAGCCACCAGGCTAGCGGCTCCTACAATGAGCAGTTCTTC | CASHQASGSYNEQFF
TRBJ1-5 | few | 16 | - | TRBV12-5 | TGTGCTAGTGGTTTGGTCCTTGACAGTAGCAATCAGCCCCAGCATTTT | CASGLVLDSSNQPQHF
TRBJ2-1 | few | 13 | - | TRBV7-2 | TGTGCCAGCAGCTTAAGCGGAGCCAATGAGCAGTTCTTC | CASSLSGANEQFF
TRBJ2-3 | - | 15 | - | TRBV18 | TGTGCCAGCTCAGCAGACAGAACTAGCAGAGATACGCAGTATTTT | CASSADRTSRDTQYF
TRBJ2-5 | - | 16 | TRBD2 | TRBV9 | TGTGCCAGCAGCGCCACCGGGACTAGCGGGGTAGGGACCCAGTACTTC | CASSATGTSGVGTQYF
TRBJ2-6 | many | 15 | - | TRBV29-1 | TGCAGCGTCGCCGGACGTAACCCTGGGGCCAACGTCCTGACTTTC | CSVAGRNPGANVLTF
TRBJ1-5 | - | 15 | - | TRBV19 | TGTGCCAGTAGTATGAGAGGATGGGTCAGGCAGCCCCAGCATTTT | CASSMRGWVRQPQHF
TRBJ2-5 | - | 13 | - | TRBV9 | TGTGCCAGCAGCGTAGGGCCAGTAGAGACCCAGTACTTC | CASSVGPVETQYF
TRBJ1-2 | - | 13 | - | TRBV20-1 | TGCAGTGCTAGAAAGGATCAAAATCATGGCTACACCTTC | CSARKDQNHGYTF
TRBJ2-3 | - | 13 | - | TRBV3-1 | TGTGCCAGCAGCTACGACGCCTCAGATACGCAGTATTTT | CASSYDASDTQYF
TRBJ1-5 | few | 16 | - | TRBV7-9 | TGTGCCAGCAGTCAAACCGGGCCAAGTGGTGCCCAGCCCCAGCATTTT | CASSQTGPSGAQPQHF
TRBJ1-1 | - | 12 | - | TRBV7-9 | TGTGCCAGCAGCTTACAGGGCAGTGAAGCTTTCTTT | CASSLQGSEAFF
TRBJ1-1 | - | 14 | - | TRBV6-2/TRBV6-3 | TGTGCCAGCAGTTACCCAGAACGGACCACTGAAGCTTTCTTT | CASSYPERTTEAFF
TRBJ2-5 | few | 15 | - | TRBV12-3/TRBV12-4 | TGTGCCAGCAGTTGGACGGGAGAAAGAGTGGAGACCCAGTACTTC | CASSWTGERVETQYF
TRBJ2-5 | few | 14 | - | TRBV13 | TGTGCCAGCAGCTTATGGCACAGCCAAGAGACCCAGTACTTC | CASSLWHSQETQYF